This TCR beta chain came from a study of T cells in Graves' hyperthyroidism and ophthalmopathy (dated by TCRdb to about 2019). Concerning the study at large: Peripheral blood samples were taken at the time of initial diagnosis, prior to any treatment. TCR V-J signatures able to tell the groups apart were searched for in a discovery cohort of 95 or so patients, of whom approximately 40 had Graves' ophthalmopathy and around 57 had stable Graves' hyperthyroidism. Prospective prediction of ophthalmopathy was tested in an independent validation cohort consisting of fewer than 20 hyperthyroidism patients and some 17 patients who later progressed to ophthalmopathy. The 100 discovery patients were randomly split 7:3 into training and test sets. The study also compared thyroid tissue and blood T-cell repertoires from about six Graves' hyperthyroidism patients. Following sampling, methimazole starting at 30 mg daily was given to hyperthyroidism patients, and high-dose intravenous methylprednisolone was given to ophthalmopathy patients. The paper reports TCR Vbeta CDR3 sequencing of over 120 peripheral blood samples: 40 to 45 ophthalmopathy, under 85 hyperthyroidism and about 17 progressor patients.

Ophthalmopathy patients had moderately to severely active disease, with a Clinical Activity Score of 3 or more, a NOSPECS grade of 4 or more, and a disease duration of less than 3 months. The study excluded patients with uncontrolled infections, other autoimmune diseases, pregnancy or lactation. Diagnoses relied on clinical symptoms, serum thyroxine and TRAb, thyroid ultrasound and orbital computed tomography. Ficoll-Paque density gradient centrifugation was used to isolate PBMCs from approximately 10 ml of fresh peripheral blood. Total RNA was extracted using Trizol reagent, and RNA quality was assessed on an Agilent 2100 Bioanalyzer. The TCR beta CDR3 regions were amplified from RNA transcripts. The TCR CDR3 was subjected to a first round of RT-PCR using the HTBI primer set and the Qiagen OneStep RT-PCR kit. The libraries were constructed in a second round of multiplex PCR and then size-selected and purified. Paired-end sequencing of the libraries was performed with 100 bp reads on an Illumina HiSeq2000. The source study handled its data this way. SOAPnuke was used to process the raw data, removing reads that contained adapters or uncalled bases, had a mean Phred below 15, or lacked an exact match to the constant primer or identifier. COPE v1.2.5 was used to merge the high-quality paired reads, and each unique nucleotide sequence was defined as a clonotype. MiTCR v1.1 was used to align the clonotypes against IMGT TRBV, TRBD and TRBJ reference segments. Analysis was restricted to V-J combinations with a frequency above 0.0001, which covered about 99% of repertoires. A TCS score was defined as the ratio of F50 (clonal expansion) to E x V (chaos), with BLOSUM62-based TCRdist applied between CDR3 peptides within each V-J. Welch's t-statistics and random forest reduced 514 V-J features to some 14, which were used in a naive Bayes classifier (R e1071). TCRdb itself trimmed the public reads at Q25 with fastp, ran MiXCR and retained productive beta chains. Each CDR3 protein appears once, grouped with its most common genes and DNA. The V and J calls were not made by the authors but by TCRdb's processing. The table for this sample lists 600,000 to 650,000 distinct CDR3 sequences; about a fifth of them were counted only once. The ten largest clones capture approximately 30% of the sample.

The full study reports these points: No statistical method was used to fix the sample size in advance, and group allocation was not hidden from the investigators. In validation, the model predicted progression to ophthalmopathy a median of approximately 6.6 months before onset, with approximately 71% sensitivity and roughly 79% specificity. In cross-validation, a model built on a 13 V-J signature told ophthalmopathy apart from stable hyperthyroidism with under 90% sensitivity and about 81% specificity, and in testing the same model reached 80%/75%. Most expanded thyroid clonotypes (frequency above 0.001) were also detected in blood, suggesting blood repertoires may reflect thyroid immune responses.

A word on this clonotype: The specificity of this receptor is unknown. Base-call qualities are not available, and no considerably larger clone is one nucleotide away.

From the cysteine through the phenylalanine, the CDR3 covers 16 amino acids. The read is trimmed to its CDR3 DNA, 48 bases read in frame from base 1. After removal of 1 base from V and 5 bases from J, the junction retains 10 bases not matched to a gene. The germline V gene provides CDR1 MGHRA and CDR2 YSYEKL. The receptor comes from a young man with Graves' ophthalmopathy. The sequence links TRBV4-1 to TRBJ2-7, and TRBD1 matches 8 of the central bases. The sequenced material came from blood. The CDR3 reads CASSQGPVRGLHEQYF. The DNA sequence follows: TGCGCCAGCAGCCAAGGACCGGTCAGGGGGCTCCACGAGCAGTACTTC.